This T cell receptor (beta chain) was observed in a study of Ad26.COV2.S vaccination and SARS-CoV-2 variants. Whole-study context: Once or twice, 56 days apart, Ad26.COV2.S was delivered intramuscularly. Study-wide results and limits: Substantial post-vaccination breadth of spike-specific CD8+ and CD4+ T cell responses was reported. Total T cell responses were possibly underestimated by TCR breadth and depth analyses.

The CDR3 has 13 amino acids. The germline V gene encodes CDR1 KGHDR and CDR2 SFDVKD. V was shortened by 4 bases and J by 4 bases, with 9 bases between the two germline ends. Sequencing was performed with immunoSEQ multiplex PCR; in TCRdb, only in-frame clones are kept and a portion is missing. The sample includes about 480,000 clones, around 88% seen only once; the top ten take more than 10%. Treatment noted: 15 to 20 received Ad26.COV2.S at low or high dose, single or two shots; five or six received placebo; per-sample allocation not given. Samples were taken on day 63 after the first vaccine or placebo injection. About this clone: Its antigen is not known.

The sample here was peripheral blood, taken in a trial of Ad26.COV2.S vaccine versus placebo. The V and J genes are TRBV24-1 and TRBJ2-5; D is uncertain. The source of this sequence is a person between 18 and 59 years old who received the Ad26.COV2.S COVID-19 vaccine or a placebo. DNA of the CDR3: TGTGCCACCAGTGAAGTGGATGGAGAGACCCAGTACTTC. Translation gives CATSEVDGETQYF.